This T cell receptor beta chain was identified during a study of cytomegalovirus exposure and HLA in healthy donors. The table came from immunoSEQ multiplex PCR; TCRdb's copy has only in-frame clones and leaves some out. Of 100,000 to 150,000 clones in the sample, approximately 94% were seen once. The study, taken as a whole, reports: Reported results showed that the classifier diagnosed cytomegalovirus status with high specificity and sensitivity. The dataset shows that most TCR sequences were rare, while some public TCRs occurred in many donors.

On this clone itself: The antigen is unknown.

This TCR derives from a woman aged 18-29 years in good health and CMV-seronegative. Sample: PBMCs.

CDR3 DNA: TGTGCCAGTAGTAAGGACAGGGCATCGGGCAATGAGCAGTTCTTC. Translated, it gives CASSKDRASGNEQFF. The rearrangement uses TRBV19 and TRBJ2-1, with 8 bases that match TRBD1. The germline V gene has CDR1 LNHDA and CDR2 SQIVND (reference sequence). The CDR3 has 15 amino acids. Unmatched junction bases numbered 8, after V lost 4 bases and J lost 6 bases.